These 5 T cell receptor beta chains originate from one sample sequenced in a study of T cells in Graves' hyperthyroidism and ophthalmopathy. Amplification targeted TCR beta CDR3 regions from RNA transcripts. TCR CDR3 underwent first-round RT-PCR with the HTBI primer set. TCRdb re-called the multiplex PCR reads through MiXCR, storing one row per CDR3 protein. The table records under 250,000 distinct CDR3 sequences, roughly 22% of them present only once. Source material: blood. These receptors originate from a woman between 35 and 50 years old with Graves' ophthalmopathy.

The sample holds many counts of this clonotype. This chain joins TRBV7-9 and TRBJ2-5, with TRBD2 matching 10 bases. The CDR3 runs to 18 residues. V lost 3 bases and J lost 0; bases outside the gene matches: 10. Germline V gene data show CDR1 as SEHNR and CDR2 as FQNEAQ (reference sequence). The CDR3 is CASSFGTSELLYQETQYF. The CDR3 DNA reads as TGTGCCAGCAGCTTCGGGACTAGCGAACTTTTGTACCAAGAGACCCAGTACTTC.

This clonotype was observed at least ten times. One end of the junction varies from germline; a read error may be responsible. V and J are TRBV27 and TRBJ2-7; TRBD1 matches at 9 bases. The CDR3 has 16 residues. The germline V gene has CDR1 MNHEY and CDR2 SMNVEV (reference sequence). This CDR3 is CTSSPSPGTGTYEQYF. The CDR3 DNA reads TGTACCAGCAGTCCCTCCCCCGGGACAGGGACCTACGAGCAGTACTTC.

Notes on this clonotype: The germline gene is not matched at one end of the junction; a read error may be the cause. The chain recombines TRBV11-2 with TRBJ1-1; possibly TRBD1 for D (6 bases). Germline V gene data show CDR1 as SGHAT and CDR2 as FQNNGV. The CDR3 runs 14 residues. CDR3 nucleotides: TGTGCCAGCAGCTTAGTTCCGGGGGACACTGAAGCTTTGTTT. Translating it yields CASSLVPGDTEALF. The full variable domain, in which reference TRBV11-2 and TRBJ1-1 provide the parts outside the CDR3, is EAGVAQSPRYKIIEKRQSVAFWCNPISGHATLYWYQQILGQGPKLLIQFQNNGVVDDSQLPKDRFSAERLKGVDSTLKIQPAKLEDSAVYLCASSLVPGDTEALFGQGTRLTVV.

This clonotype was observed many times. The V call is TRBV28, the J call TRBJ2-5; possibly TRBD2 for D (5 bases). Trimming removed 5 bases at V and 6 bases at J, with 13 bases between. CDR1 and CDR2 (germline): MDHEN, SYDVKM. This CDR3 region has 13 residues. The CDR3 protein is CASSGGSRKTQYF. CDR3 coding DNA: TGTGCCAGCAGTGGTGGGAGTCGGAAGACCCAGTACTTC.

This clonotype has ten or more counts. This CDR3 is CASSKDRDRNSPLHF. The CDR3, as DNA: TGTGCCAGCAGTAAAGACCGGGATCGAAATTCACCCCTCCACTTT. V and J are TRBV28 and TRBJ1-6; no definite D call. The CDR3 consists of 15 residues. Germline assignment: CDR1 MDHEN and CDR2 SYDVKM. The V and J ends lost 5 bases and 7 bases respectively, with 15 bases between them.